The 31 T cell receptor beta chains reported below all come from one sample, sequenced in a study of CD4+ T cells in melanoma. The data were produced by immunoSEQ multiplex PCR, yet TCRdb's version contains in-frame clones alone and is incomplete. The table has approximately 20,000 clones, 78% seen once; the top ten hold 9% to 10%. The receptor set was obtained from a human donor with melanoma.

This sequence joins TRBV5-1 and TRBJ2-7, with a tentative D call TRBD1 (5 bases). Germline CDR1 and CDR2: SGHRS and YFSETQ. Deletions cut 5 bases from V and 4 bases from J, with 16 bases between. The CDR3 spans 14 residues. Written as DNA, the CDR3 is TGCGCCAGCAGTCCCTCCGGGCCAGGGTACGAGCAGTACTTC. Protein sequence: CASSPSGPGYEQYF. Drawing the rest from reference TRBV5-1 and TRBJ2-7, the complete variable domain is KAGVTQTPRYLIKTRGQQVTLSCSPISGHRSVSWYQQTPGQGLQFLFEYFSETQRNKGNFPGRFSGRQFSNSRSEMNVSTLELGDSALYLCASSPSGPGYEQYFGPGTRLTVT.

This sequence joins TRBV5-4 and TRBJ2-3; TRBD2 aligns across 10 bases. V was pared by 7 bases and J by 4 bases, with 9 bases of the junction left unmatched. This CDR3 is 15 amino acids long. Germline CDR1 reads SGHNT; CDR2 reads YYREEE (reference sequence). The CDR3 region is CASSSSGGAPDTQYF. Written as DNA, the CDR3 is TGTGCCAGCTCCTCTAGCGGGGGCGCGCCAGATACGCAGTATTTT.

The V and J genes are TRBV30 and TRBJ2-1, with 9 bases lining up with TRBD1. CDR3 length: 15 amino acids. The V gene end was trimmed by 5 bases and the J gene end by 2 bases; junction bases not matched to a gene: 7. The germline CDR1 and CDR2 sequences are GTSNPN and SVGIG (reference sequence). CDR3 region: CAWGAGTGTYNEQFF. The CDR3 DNA reads as TGTGCCTGGGGAGCCGGGACAGGGACCTACAATGAGCAGTTCTTC. Drawing the rest from reference TRBV30 and TRBJ2-1, the complete variable domain is SQTIHQWPATLVQPVGSPLSLECTVEGTSNPNLYWYRQAAGRGLQLLFYSVGIGQISSEVPQNLSASRPQDRQFILSSKKLLLSDSGFYLCAWGAGTGTYNEQFFGPGTRLTVL.

V is TRBV13 and J is TRBJ2-1; D possibly uses TRBD1 or TRBD2 (5 bases each). The germline V gene encodes CDR1 PRHDT and CDR2 FYEKMQ (reference sequence). V dropped 0 bases and J dropped 0 bases, with 18 bases sitting between them. The CDR3 totals 19 residues. The CDR3 coding sequence is TGTGCCAGCAGCTTAGGGGGATGGGGGACGAGGCTCTCCTACAATGAGCAGTTCTTC. Protein product: CASSLGGWGTRLSYNEQFF.

This clone was observed once. The rearrangement links TRBV5-6 to TRBJ1-4; 9 nucleotides align to TRBD1. Germline loops: CDR1 SGHDT, CDR2 YYEEEE. CDR3 size: 15 residues. V shed 1 base and J 8 bases; nucleotides not matched to a gene: 6. CDR3 DNA: TGTGCCAGCAGCTTGCCACAGGGGGCGGGAGAAAAACTGTTTTTT. This codes for CASSLPQGAGEKLFF. Based on the CDR3 plus reference TRBV5-6 and TRBJ1-4, the full variable domain is DAGVTQSPTHLIKTRGQQVTLRCSPKSGHDTVSWYQQALGQGPQFIFQYYEEEERQRGNFPDRFSGHQFPNYSSELNVNALLLGDSALYLCASSLPQGAGEKLFFGSGTQLSVL.

This chain joins TRBV25-1 and TRBJ1-5; D ambiguous. Per germline, CDR1 MGHDK and CDR2 SYGVNS. This CDR3 has 13 residues. V was shortened by 3 bases and J by 10 bases, with 13 bases between the two germline ends. The DNA of the CDR3 is TGTGCCAGCAGTGATCAGACCCTAGGACCCCAGCATTTT. As protein: CASSDQTLGPQHF.

This chain joins TRBV5-8 and TRBJ2-3; a possible D gene is TRBD1 (6 bases). The germline CDR1 and CDR2 sequences are SGHTS and YDEGEE. The CDR3 contains 14 residues. Trimming stripped 9 bases from V and 0 bases from J, with 14 bases between. CDR3 sequence (DNA): TGTGCCACCAAACAGGGTACTAGCACAGATACGCAGTATTTT. Encoded protein: CATKQGTSTDTQYF. The entire variable domain, with the rest obtained from reference TRBV5-8 and TRBJ2-3, is as follows: EAGVTQSPTHLIKTRGQQATLRCSPISGHTSVYWYQQALGLGLQFLLWYDEGEERNRGNFPPRFSGRQFPNYSSELNVNALELEDSALYLCATKQGTSTDTQYFGPGTRLTVL.

This chain joins TRBV5-6 and TRBJ1-1; TRBD1 might be the D (5 bases). Germline CDR1 and CDR2: SGHDT and YYEEEE. The CDR3 loop spans 12 amino acids. The ends were cut back, 2 bases at V and 9 bases at J, with 11 bases in the middle. The CDR3: CASSFSGTKAFF. CDR3 in DNA: TGTGCCAGCAGCTTCTCGGGGACCAAAGCTTTCTTT.

The J gene is TRBJ2-7, the V gene TRBV7-9, with D perhaps TRBD1 (6 bases). Germline V lookup: CDR1 SEHNR, CDR2 FQNEAQ (reference sequence). The ends were cut back, 3 bases at V and 2 bases at J, with 11 bases in the middle. CDR3 size: 14 residues. The CDR3 nucleotides are TGTGCCAGCAGCTTTGGACAGCCTGCCTACGAGCAGTACTTC. This codes for CASSFGQPAYEQYF.

The chain links TRBV2 to TRBJ1-4; D perhaps matches TRBD1 (6 bases). This CDR3 is 14 amino acids long. Germline assignment: CDR1 SNHLY and CDR2 FYNNEI. Trimming shortened V by 10 bases and J by 5 bases, and 17 bases separated the two germline ends. In nucleotides, the CDR3 is TGTGCCACCTCATGGACAGTCGCCAATGAAAAACTGTTTTTT. Protein: CATSWTVANEKLFF.

The chain links TRBV19 to TRBJ1-4; D is perhaps TRBD1 (5 bases). Trimming cost V 9 bases and J 2 bases, with 10 bases left between them. CDR1 and CDR2 (germline): LNHDA, SQIVND (reference sequence). The CDR3 is 13 residues long. This CDR3 is CASRAGTNEKLFF. The CDR3 DNA sequence: TGTGCCAGCCGTGCAGGGACTAATGAAAAACTGTTTTTT.

This clone was seen more than once but under ten times. This chain links TRBV30 with TRBJ1-1; TRBD1 matches at 12 bases. This CDR3 region has 17 residues. Trimming removed 0 bases from V and 5 bases from J; junction bases left unmatched: 10. The V gene's germline CDR1 is GTSNPN and CDR2 SVGIG (reference sequence). The chain's CDR3 is CAWSVNRDRGQRTEAFF. The CDR3 bases are TGTGCCTGGAGTGTCAATCGGGACAGGGGGCAGAGAACTGAAGCTTTCTTT.

CDR3 coding DNA: TGTGCCAGCAGCTTAGCTAATAGCAATCAGCCCCAGCATTTT. This codes for CASSLANSNQPQHF. The chain couples TRBV7-9 to TRBJ1-5; D uncertain. Between the trimmed V and J ends, which lost 0 bases and 0 bases, there was a span of 3 bases. Germline loops: CDR1 SEHNR, CDR2 FQNEAQ (reference sequence). This CDR3 has 14 amino acids.

The chain has TRBV4-1 and TRBJ2-1; 7 bases match TRBD2. V was clipped by 3 bases and J by 5 bases; unmatched bases: 4. There are 14 residues in the CDR3. The germline CDR1 and CDR2 sequences are MGHRA and YSYEKL. The CDR3 protein is CASSHGGTDNEQFF. In DNA, the CDR3 is TGCGCCAGCAGCCACGGGGGGACGGACAATGAGCAGTTCTTC.

This clone was counted only a few times. The CDR3 DNA reads TGCGCCAGCAGCCCATTTAGGACTAGCGGGGGGGGATTCTACAATGAGCAGTTCTTC. This translates into CASSPFRTSGGGFYNEQFF. This sequence joins TRBV4-1 and TRBJ2-1, with TRBD2 matching over 15 bases. From germline, CDR1 is MGHRA and CDR2 YSYEKL. The CDR3 has 19 residues. Trimming took 4 bases from V and 3 from J; bases not matched to a gene: 10.

The chain employs TRBV21-1 and TRBJ1-5. TRBV21-1 is a documented pseudogene. The CDR3 runs to 14 residues. The CDR3 nucleotides are TGTGCCAGCAGCAAACTCGGATCAAATCAGCCCCAGCATTTT. Its protein is CASSKLGSNQPQHF.

The chain uses TRBV4-1 and TRBJ2-4; the match to TRBD1 covers 9 bases. The trim removed 2 bases at V and 6 bases at J, leaving 8 bases unmatched. Germline CDR1 MGHRA, CDR2 YSYEKL. CDR3 length equals 16 residues. The CDR3 DNA follows: TGCGCCAGCAGCCAAATAACCGGGACAGGGACAAACATTCAGTACTTC. It translates to CASSQITGTGTNIQYF.

The chain couples TRBV7-2 to TRBJ2-1, with 7 bases lining up with TRBD1. Germline CDR1 and CDR2: SGHTA and FQGNSA. V trimming: 3 bases; J trimming: 8 bases; junction bases outside the gene matches: 7. The CDR3 totals 14 residues. CDR3 residues: CASSFRQGQDEQFF. CDR3 bases: TGTGCCAGCAGCTTTAGACAGGGTCAGGATGAGCAGTTCTTC. Full variable domain (rest looked up from reference TRBV7-2 and TRBJ2-1): GAGVSQSPSNKVTEKGKDVELRCDPISGHTALYWYRQSLGQGLEFLIYFQGNSAPDKSGLPSDRFSAERTGGSVSTLTIQRTQQEDSAVYLCASSFRQGQDEQFFGPGTRLTVL.

The rearrangement uses TRBV11-2 and TRBJ2-2; a weak D match, TRBD2 (6 bases). This CDR3 contains 16 residues. Germline V gene sequence: CDR1 SGHAT, CDR2 FQNNGV. V dropped 2 bases and J dropped 4 bases, with 14 bases sitting between them. The CDR3 DNA reads TGTGCCAGCAGCTTATTCCCCGGAGGGGCCACCGGGGAGCTGTTTTTT. Translation: CASSLFPGGATGELFF.

CDR3 DNA sequence: TGCGCCAGCAGCCGAAGCGGACTAGCGGGGGGGGGCACAGATACGCAGTATTTT. Translation: CASSRSGLAGGGTDTQYF. J is TRBJ2-3 and V is TRBV4-1; 15 bases agree with TRBD2. In germline, CDR1 is MGHRA, CDR2 YSYEKL. CDR3 size: 18 residues. V shed 4 bases and J 1 base; nucleotides not matched to a gene: 6.

The V and J genes are TRBV11-2 and TRBJ2-7; 7 bases fit TRBD2. The CDR3 is 15 amino acids. J lost 0 bases, V lost 7 bases, and 9 bases had no gene match. The germline gives CDR1 SGHAT, CDR2 FQNNGV. DNA of the CDR3: TGTGCCAGCACCCTGGGGAGCGGGGCCTCCTACGAGCAGTACTTC. As protein: CASTLGSGASYEQYF.

The genes are TRBV7-9 and TRBJ1-1, with 8 nucleotides matching TRBD1. The CDR3 is 15 amino acids. J gave up 4 bases and V 5 bases, and 9 bases lay outside the gene matches. Germline CDR1 SEHNR, CDR2 FQNEAQ (reference sequence). The CDR3 coding sequence is TGTGCCAGCAGCCTCAGGGGGCTAGGTAGCACTGAAGCTTTCTTT. Translated, it gives CASSLRGLGSTEAFF.

This clone has a handful of counts. V is TRBV11-2 and J is TRBJ2-5; 8 bases line up with TRBD1. Germline lookup yields CDR1 SGHAT and CDR2 FQNNGV. The V and J ends lost 3 bases and 4 bases, in that order; junction bases with no gene match: 10. The CDR3 has 16 residues. The CDR3 loop reads CASSLGAGGPGETQYF. DNA of the CDR3: TGTGCCAGCAGCTTGGGGGCAGGGGGCCCAGGAGAGACCCAGTACTTC.

This chain joins TRBV2 and TRBJ2-5, with D unresolved. Trimming took off 8 bases at V and 5 bases at J, with 12 bases between the two ends. Germline V lookup: CDR1 SNHLY, CDR2 FYNNEI. The CDR3 totals 12 residues. The CDR3 DNA follows: TGTGCCAGCTCCCCGGAGAGGGAGACCCAGTACTTC. Amino acid sequence: CASSPERETQYF. Drawing the rest from reference TRBV2 and TRBJ2-5, the complete variable domain is EPEVTQTPSHQVTQMGQEVILRCVPISNHLYFYWYRQILGQKVEFLVSFYNNEISEKSEIFDDQFSVERPDGSNFTLKIRSTKLEDSAMYFCASSPERETQYFGPGTRLLVL.

This clone was observed a handful of times. This chain connects TRBV4-1 to TRBJ2-1; D remains unclear. Deletions cut 2 bases from V and 9 bases from J, with 5 bases between. Germline V gives CDR1 MGHRA, CDR2 YSYEKL. CDR3 size: 11 residues. In DNA form, the CDR3 reads TGCGCCAGCAGCCAACGCTCTGAGCAGTTCTTC. It encodes CASSQRSEQFF.

The chain links TRBV2 to TRBJ2-1, with 15 bases fitting TRBD2. The CDR3 loop spans 15 amino acids. V dropped 5 bases and J dropped 7; count of bases not matched to a gene: 3. Germline CDR1 reads SNHLY; CDR2 reads FYNNEI. The CDR3 sequence: CASSFGLAGGNEQFF. CDR3 bases: TGTGCCAGCAGTTTCGGACTAGCGGGGGGGAATGAGCAGTTCTTC.

The genes are TRBV7-9 and TRBJ1-6; TRBD1 agrees at 8 bases. CDR1 SEHNR and CDR2 FQNEAQ come from the germline V gene (reference sequence). The CDR3 has 15 amino acids. The V segment lost 5 bases and the J segment 6 bases; nucleotides outside the gene matches: 6. CDR3 residues: CASSVTQGGNSPLHF. DNA of the CDR3: TGTGCCAGCAGCGTCACACAGGGGGGTAATTCACCCCTCCACTTT.

In this sample, this clone turned up a few times. V gene TRBV7-6 combines with J gene TRBJ2-4, with a weak D call TRBD2 (6 bases). The V and J ends lost 0 bases and 8 bases respectively, with 11 bases between them. The CDR3 contains 14 residues. From germline, CDR1 is SGHVS and CDR2 FNYEAQ. The CDR3 here is CASSLAGSGDIQYF. The CDR3 nucleotides read TGTGCCAGCAGCTTAGCCGGGAGCGGAGACATTCAGTACTTC.

J is TRBJ1-5 and V is TRBV5-5, with D maybe TRBD1 (6 bases). This CDR3 is built from 14 residues. The V and J ends lost 4 bases and 1 base respectively, with 9 bases between them. Germline CDR1 is SGHKS and CDR2 is YYEKEE (reference sequence). DNA for the CDR3: TGTGCCAGCAGCAAAGGACAGAGCAATCAGCCCCAGCATTTT. Its protein product is CASSKGQSNQPQHF.

This sequence joins TRBV7-6 and TRBJ2-5; perhaps TRBD2 as D (5 bases). V gave up 2 bases and J gave up 3 bases, with 10 bases separating them. From germline, CDR1 is SGHVS and CDR2 FNYEAQ. The CDR3 is made up of 14 amino acids. DNA for the CDR3: TGTGCCAGCAGCTTATCAGCGGCCGAAGAGACCCAGTACTTC. Translation gives CASSLSAAEETQYF.

The chain links TRBV7-3 to TRBJ1-1; D unresolved. This CDR3 spans 15 amino acids. Germline CDR1 reads SGHTA; CDR2 reads FQGTGA. V was trimmed by 6 bases and J by 6 bases, leaving 20 bases between them. CDR3 sequence (DNA): TGTGCCAGCAGGTGGAACTTAGAAGGAAACGCTGAAGCTTTCTTT. Translation: CASRWNLEGNAEAFF.